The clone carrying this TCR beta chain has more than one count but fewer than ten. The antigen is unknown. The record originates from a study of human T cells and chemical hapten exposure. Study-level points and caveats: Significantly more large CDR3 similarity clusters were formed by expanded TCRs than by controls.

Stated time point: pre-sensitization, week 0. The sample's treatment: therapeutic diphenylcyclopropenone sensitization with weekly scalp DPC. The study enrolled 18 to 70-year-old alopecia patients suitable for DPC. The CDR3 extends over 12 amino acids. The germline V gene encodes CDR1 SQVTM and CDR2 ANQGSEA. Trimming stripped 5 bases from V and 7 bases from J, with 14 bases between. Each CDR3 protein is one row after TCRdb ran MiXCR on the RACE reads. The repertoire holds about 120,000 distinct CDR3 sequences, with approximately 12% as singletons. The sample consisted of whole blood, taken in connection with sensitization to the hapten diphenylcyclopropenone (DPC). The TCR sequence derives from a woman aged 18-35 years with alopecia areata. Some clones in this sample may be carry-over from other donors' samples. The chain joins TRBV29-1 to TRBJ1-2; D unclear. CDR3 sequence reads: CSVPIGPSGYTF. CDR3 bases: TGCAGCGTTCCTATCGGGCCCTCTGGCTACACCTTC.